This passage covers 8 T cell receptor beta chains from one sample sequenced in a study of immune heterogeneity within non-small cell lung tumors. Bulk tumor genomic DNA served as template, at roughly 600 ng per sample. The authors collected several far-apart biopsies from each primary tumor during surgery. Untreated, newly diagnosed non-small cell lung cancer patients underwent curative surgery. TCR beta CDR3 was amplified by multiplex PCR, first round 10 to 11 cycles, 32 V and 13 J primers. TCRdb analysed the multiplex PCR reads with MiXCR anew, one entry per CDR3 protein. The sample has roughly 5,000 distinct CDR3 sequences; about a fifth are singletons. The material sequenced was lung tumor tissue. The receptors come from a man between 60 and 75 years old with non-small cell lung cancer.

This clonotype is categorized as medium-sized (0.01 to 0.1%). CDR3 amino acids: CASNEQGSVYEQYF. In DNA form, the CDR3 reads TGTGCCAGCAATGAGCAGGGATCGGTCTACGAGCAGTACTTC. The J gene is TRBJ2-7, the V gene TRBV2, with a tentative D call TRBD1 (5 bases). V lost 7 bases to trimming and J lost 3 bases, with 16 bases between them. The CDR3 is 14 amino acids. Germline values: CDR1 SNHLY, CDR2 FYNNEI.

This clonotype was seen once. The genes are TRBV28 and TRBJ1-2; D is uncertain. CDR1 and CDR2 from the germline V gene are MDHEN and SYDVKM. CDR3 size: 13 residues. Between the trimmed V and J ends, which lost 7 bases and 0 bases, there was a span of 9 bases. For the CDR3, the DNA is TGTGCCAGCACCGACTCAGCTAACTATGGCTACACCTTC. The encoded protein is CASTDSANYGYTF.

This clonotype is classed as medium-sized. V and J are TRBV7-8 and TRBJ1-5; D remains ambiguous. The V end lost 3 bases, the J end lost 4 bases, and 7 bases lay between the germline ends. The CDR3 runs 13 residues. The germline V gene encodes CDR1 SGHVS and CDR2 FQNEAQ. The CDR3 nucleotides read TGTGCCAGCAGCTTTCCCGGGAATCAGCCCCAGCATTTT. Encoded protein: CASSFPGNQPQHF.

Within the sample, this clonotype is medium-sized (0.01 to 0.1%). The genes are TRBV11-1 and TRBJ2-2; D gene ambiguous. CDR3 length: 15 residues. Germline assignment: CDR1 SGHAT and CDR2 FQDESV (reference sequence). V dropped 2 bases and J dropped 4 bases, with 11 bases sitting between them. CDR3 loop: CASSLIGRGTGELFF. CDR3 sequence (DNA): TGTGCCAGCAGCTTAATCGGTAGAGGCACCGGGGAGCTGTTTTTT.

Worth noting for this clonotype: This may be a read error: a much more frequent sequence differs by one nucleotide. No conserved phenylalanine or tryptophan ends this CDR3, so it is likely a read error. The V call is TRBV12-3 or TRBV12-4, the J call TRBJ2-1, with D unresolved. The CDR3 covers 12 residues. The CDR3 here is CTSMPKFREQFL. In DNA form, the CDR3 reads TGTACCAGCATGCCCAAATTTCGTGAGCAGTTCTTG.

Of note for this clonotype: Since a much larger clone is just one base distant, this may be a read error. The chain is built from TRBV29-1 and TRBJ2-5, with no clear D. V was trimmed by 5 bases and J by 5 bases, leaving 9 bases between them. This CDR3 has 11 amino acids. Germline V lookup: CDR1 SQVTM, CDR2 ANQGSEA. CDR3 in DNA: TGCAGCGTTTCGGTAACGGAGACCCAGTACTTC. Translating it yields CSVSVTETQYF.

As to this clonotype: This clone may be a read error of a much larger clone one base away. This chain joins TRBV6-1 and TRBJ1-1, with unresolved D. V shed 10 bases and J shed 3 bases, with 15 bases lying between them. The CDR3 sequence is 13 residues long. CDR1 and CDR2 from the germline V gene are MNHNS and SASEGT. This CDR3 is CAIGQTRDTEAFF. The CDR3 bases are TGTGCCATCGGTCAGACCCGGGACACTGAAGCTTTCTTT.

On this clonotype: At one end, the junction sequence differs from germline, possibly due to a read error. The chain has TRBV5-1 and TRBJ1-6; perhaps TRBD1 as D (5 bases). This CDR3 region has 14 residues. Germline V gene sequence: CDR1 SGHRS, CDR2 YFSETQ. CDR3 sequence reads: CPSRGGGERTPLHF. DNA for the CDR3: TGCCCCAGCCGCGGGGGGGGGGAACGGACACCCCTCCACTTT.